This T cell receptor (beta chain) was captured by sequencing in a study of shared clonotypes between healthy human individuals. On the study more broadly: The plates for each donor numbered three CD4 naive, three CD4 memory, two CD8 naive and one CD8 memory.

As for this clone: Antigen unknown.

V gave up 3 bases and J gave up 5 bases, with 2 bases separating them. Per germline, CDR1 SNHLY and CDR2 FYNNEI. The CDR3 length is 12 residues. Deep-level settings were used for running the assay. Data came from immunoSEQ multiplex PCR; TCRdb stores just in-frame clones and leaves some out. The sample has some 900,000 clones, approximately 80% seen once. Study conclusions and caveats: Sharing of clonotypes among donors was expected to vary with sequencing depth. Naive subsets, compared against memory subsets, generally had larger estimated richness values.

The material sequenced was memory CD4+ T cells sorted from blood. Subset given: CD45RA-negative fraction. The TCR originated in a man between 18 and 29 years old in good health. The chain links TRBV2 to TRBJ2-6, with no clear D. CDR3: CASSDRANVLTF. The CDR3 DNA follows: TGTGCCAGCAGTGACCGGGCCAACGTCCTGACTTTC.